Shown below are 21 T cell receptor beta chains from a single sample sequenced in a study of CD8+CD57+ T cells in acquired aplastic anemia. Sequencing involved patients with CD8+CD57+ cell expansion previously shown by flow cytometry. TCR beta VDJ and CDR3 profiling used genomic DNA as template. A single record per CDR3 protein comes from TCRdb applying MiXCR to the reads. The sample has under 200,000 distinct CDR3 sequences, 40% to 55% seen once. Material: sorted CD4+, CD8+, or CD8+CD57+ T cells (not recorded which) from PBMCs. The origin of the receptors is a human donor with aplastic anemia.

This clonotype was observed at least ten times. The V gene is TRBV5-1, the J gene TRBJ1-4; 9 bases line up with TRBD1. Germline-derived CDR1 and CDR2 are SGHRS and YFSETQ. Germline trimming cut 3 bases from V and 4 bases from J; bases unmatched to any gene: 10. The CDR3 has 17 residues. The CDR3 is CASSSLGGTGHNEKLFF. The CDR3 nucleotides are TGCGCCAGCAGCTCACTGGGTGGGACAGGGCATAATGAAAAACTGTTTTTT.

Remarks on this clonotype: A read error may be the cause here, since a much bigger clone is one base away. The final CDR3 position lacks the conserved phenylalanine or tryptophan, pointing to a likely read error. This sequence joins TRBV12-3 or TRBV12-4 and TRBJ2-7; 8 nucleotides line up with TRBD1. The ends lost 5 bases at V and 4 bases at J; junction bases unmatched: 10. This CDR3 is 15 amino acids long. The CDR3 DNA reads TGTGCCAGCAGTCCCCCGGGACAGGCCATTTACGAGCAGTACTCC. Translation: CASSPPGQAIYEQYS.

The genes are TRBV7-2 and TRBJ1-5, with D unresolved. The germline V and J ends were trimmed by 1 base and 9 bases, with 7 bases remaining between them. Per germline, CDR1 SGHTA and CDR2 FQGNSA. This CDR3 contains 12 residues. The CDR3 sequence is CASSLDVLPQHF. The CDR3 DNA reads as TGTGCCAGCAGCTTAGACGTCTTGCCCCAGCATTTT. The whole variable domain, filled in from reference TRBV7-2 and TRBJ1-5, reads GAGVSQSPSNKVTEKGKDVELRCDPISGHTALYWYRQSLGQGLEFLIYFQGNSAPDKSGLPSDRFSAERTGGSVSTLTIQRTQQEDSAVYLCASSLDVLPQHFGDGTRLSIL.

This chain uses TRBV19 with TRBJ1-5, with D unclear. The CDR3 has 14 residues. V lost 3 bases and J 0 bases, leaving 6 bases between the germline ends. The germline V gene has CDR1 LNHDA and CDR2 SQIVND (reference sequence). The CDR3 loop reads CASSIGNSNQPQHF. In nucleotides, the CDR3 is TGTGCCAGTAGTATTGGGAATAGCAATCAGCCCCAGCATTTT. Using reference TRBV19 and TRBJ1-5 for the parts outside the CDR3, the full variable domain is DGGITQSPKYLFRKEGQNVTLSCEQNLNHDAMYWYRQDPGQGLRLIYYSQIVNDFQKGDIAEGYSVSREKKESFPLTVTSAQKNPTAFYLCASSIGNSNQPQHFGDGTRLSIL.

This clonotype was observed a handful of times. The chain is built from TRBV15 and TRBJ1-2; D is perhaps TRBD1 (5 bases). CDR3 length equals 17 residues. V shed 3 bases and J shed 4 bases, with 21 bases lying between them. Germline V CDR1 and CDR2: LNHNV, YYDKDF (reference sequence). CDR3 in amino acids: CATSSPNYPRGSYGYTF. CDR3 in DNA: TGTGCCACCAGCAGTCCCAATTATCCCCGGGGGAGCTATGGCTACACCTTC.

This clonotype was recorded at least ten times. The CDR3 spells CASSYGPGVSYSYEQYF. CDR3 nucleotide sequence: TGTGCCAGCAGTTATGGACCTGGGGTATCCTACTCCTACGAGCAGTACTTC. V gene TRBV6-6 combines with J gene TRBJ2-7; D not resolved. Per the germline V gene, CDR1 is MNHNY and CDR2 is SVGAGI (reference sequence). This CDR3 is 17 amino acids long. Trimming removed 3 bases at V and 0 bases at J, with 18 bases between.

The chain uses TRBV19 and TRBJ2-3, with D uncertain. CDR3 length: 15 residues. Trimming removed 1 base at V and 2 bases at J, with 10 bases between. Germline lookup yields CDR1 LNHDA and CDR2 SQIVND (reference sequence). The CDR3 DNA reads TGTGCCAGTAGTATAGGGGCCATCAACACAGATACGCAGTATTTT. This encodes CASSIGAINTDTQYF. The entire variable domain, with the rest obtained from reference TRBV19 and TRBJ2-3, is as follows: DGGITQSPKYLFRKEGQNVTLSCEQNLNHDAMYWYRQDPGQGLRLIYYSQIVNDFQKGDIAEGYSVSREKKESFPLTVTSAQKNPTAFYLCASSIGAINTDTQYFGPGTRLTVL.

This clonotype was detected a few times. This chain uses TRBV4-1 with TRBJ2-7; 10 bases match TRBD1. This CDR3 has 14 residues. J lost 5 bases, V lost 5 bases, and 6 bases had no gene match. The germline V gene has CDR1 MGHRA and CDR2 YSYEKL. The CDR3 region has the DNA TGCGCCAGCAGCGTAAGGACAGGGGGGAACGAGCAGTACTTC. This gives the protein CASSVRTGGNEQYF.

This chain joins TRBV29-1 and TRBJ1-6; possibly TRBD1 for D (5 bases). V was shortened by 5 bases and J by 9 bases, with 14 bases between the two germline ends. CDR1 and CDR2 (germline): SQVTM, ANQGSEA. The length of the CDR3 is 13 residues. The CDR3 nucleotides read TGCAGCGTTCGGGACGAGGATAGTTCACCCCTCCACTTT. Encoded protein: CSVRDEDSSPLHF. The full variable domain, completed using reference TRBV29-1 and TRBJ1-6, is SAVISQKPSRDICQRGTSLTIQCQVDSQVTMMFWYRQQPGQSLTLIATANQGSEATYESGFVIDKFPISRPNLTFSTLTVSNMSPEDSSIYLCSVRDEDSSPLHFGNGTRLTVT.

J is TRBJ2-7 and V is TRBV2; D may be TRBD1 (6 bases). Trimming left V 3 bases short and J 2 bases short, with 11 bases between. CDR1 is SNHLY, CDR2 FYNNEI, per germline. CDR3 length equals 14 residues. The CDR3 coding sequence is TGTGCCAGCAGTGATTTGGGGGCAGCCTACGAGCAGTACTTC. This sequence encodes CASSDLGAAYEQYF.

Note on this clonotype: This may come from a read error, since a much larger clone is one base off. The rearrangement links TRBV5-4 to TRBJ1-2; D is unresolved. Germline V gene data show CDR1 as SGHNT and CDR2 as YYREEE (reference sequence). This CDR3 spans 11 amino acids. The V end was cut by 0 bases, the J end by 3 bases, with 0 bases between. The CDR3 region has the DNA TGTGCCAGCAGCTTGGACTATGGCTACACCTTC. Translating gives CASSLDYGYTF.

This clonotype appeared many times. The CDR3 region has the DNA TGTGCCAGCAGCCAGGGACTAGCGGGAGTCGAGCAGTACTTC. As protein: CASSQGLAGVEQYF. This sequence joins TRBV7-9 and TRBJ2-7; 14 nucleotides line up with TRBD2. Germline V lookup: CDR1 SEHNR, CDR2 FQNEAQ (reference sequence). V shed 5 bases and J 6 bases; nucleotides not matched to a gene: 3. The CDR3 consists of 14 residues.

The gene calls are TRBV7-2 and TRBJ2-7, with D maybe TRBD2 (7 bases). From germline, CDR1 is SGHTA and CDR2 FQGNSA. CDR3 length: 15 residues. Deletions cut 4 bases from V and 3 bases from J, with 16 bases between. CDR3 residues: CASSSVGGLSYEQYF. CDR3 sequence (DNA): TGTGCCAGCAGCTCGGTCGGGGGGCTAAGCTACGAGCAGTACTTC.

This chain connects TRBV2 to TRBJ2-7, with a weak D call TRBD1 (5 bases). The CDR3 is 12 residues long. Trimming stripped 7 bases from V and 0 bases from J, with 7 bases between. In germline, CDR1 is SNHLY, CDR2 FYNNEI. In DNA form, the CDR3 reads TGTGCCAGCACAGGGCCCTCCTACGAGCAGTACTTC. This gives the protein CASTGPSYEQYF.

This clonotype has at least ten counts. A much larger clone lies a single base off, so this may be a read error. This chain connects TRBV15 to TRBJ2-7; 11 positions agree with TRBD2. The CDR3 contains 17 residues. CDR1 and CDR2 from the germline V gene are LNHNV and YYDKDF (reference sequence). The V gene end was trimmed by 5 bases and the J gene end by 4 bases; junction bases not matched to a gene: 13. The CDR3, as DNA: TGTGCCACCAGCGGAGTGTCTAGCGGGAGGATATGGTACGAGCAGTACTTC. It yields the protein CATSGVSSGRIWYEQYF.

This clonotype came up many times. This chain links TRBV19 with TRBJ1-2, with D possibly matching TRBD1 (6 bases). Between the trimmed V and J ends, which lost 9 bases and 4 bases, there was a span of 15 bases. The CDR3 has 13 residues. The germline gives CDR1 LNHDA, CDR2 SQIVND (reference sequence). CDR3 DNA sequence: TGTGCCAGCTCAAAGACGGGGGCCTATGGCTACACCTTC. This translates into CASSKTGAYGYTF.

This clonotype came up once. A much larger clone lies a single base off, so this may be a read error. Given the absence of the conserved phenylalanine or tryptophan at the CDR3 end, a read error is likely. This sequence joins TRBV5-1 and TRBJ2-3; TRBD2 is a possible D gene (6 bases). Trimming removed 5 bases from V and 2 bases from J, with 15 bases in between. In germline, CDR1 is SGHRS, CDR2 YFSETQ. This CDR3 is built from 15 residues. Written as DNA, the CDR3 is TGCGCCAGCAGACAGCTAGCGCAGAACACAGATACGCAGTATCTT. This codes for CASRQLAQNTDTQYL.

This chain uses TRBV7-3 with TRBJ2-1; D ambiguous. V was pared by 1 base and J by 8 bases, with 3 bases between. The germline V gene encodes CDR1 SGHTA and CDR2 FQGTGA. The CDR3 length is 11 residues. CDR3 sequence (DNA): TGTGCCAGCAGCTTAAGCGATGAGCAGTTCTTC. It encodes CASSLSDEQFF.

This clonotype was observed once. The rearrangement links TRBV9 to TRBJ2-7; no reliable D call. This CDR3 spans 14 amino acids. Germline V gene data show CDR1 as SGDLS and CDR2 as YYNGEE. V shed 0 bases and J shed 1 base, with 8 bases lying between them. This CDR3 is CASSVEAGSYEQYF. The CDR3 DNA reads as TGTGCCAGCAGCGTAGAAGCAGGATCCTACGAGCAGTACTTC.

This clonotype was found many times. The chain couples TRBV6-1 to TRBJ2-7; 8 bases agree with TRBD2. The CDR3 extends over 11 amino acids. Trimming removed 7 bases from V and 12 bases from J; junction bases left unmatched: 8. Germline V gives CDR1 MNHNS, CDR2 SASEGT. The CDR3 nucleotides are TGTGCCAGCACTCCGGGGGGGAGTCTGTACTTC. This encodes CASTPGGSLYF.

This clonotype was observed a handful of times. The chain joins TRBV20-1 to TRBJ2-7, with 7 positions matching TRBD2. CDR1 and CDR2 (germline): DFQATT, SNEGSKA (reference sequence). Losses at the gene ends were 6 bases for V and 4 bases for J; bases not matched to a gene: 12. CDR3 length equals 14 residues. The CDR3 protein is CSAKHRDYHYEQYF. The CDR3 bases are TGCAGTGCAAAGCACCGGGACTACCATTACGAGCAGTACTTC.